This TCR beta chain was retrieved from a study of CD8 T cells in Susac syndrome. Overall study: Among the Susac syndrome patients who underwent sequencing, roughly six had clinically active disease, while fewer than 10 of them were in remission. General study findings and limits: Susac-specific public clones were found in both the total CD8+ and the CD8+ TEMRA repertoires, with sixteen in the former and several in the latter. The relatively small number of individuals in the TCR sequencing and HLA analysis was acknowledged by the study.

V dropped 4 bases and J dropped 2; count of bases not matched to a gene: 10. The CDR3 covers 16 residues. Regarding this clonotype: The target antigen is unknown.

The RNA, roughly 0.45 to 1 ug, was put through reverse transcription using random hexamers. TCRdb reanalysed the immunoSEQ multiplex PCR reads using MiXCR and keeps one entry per CDR3 protein. The sample holds around 100,000 distinct CDR3 sequences, 95% seen once. Sequencing of TCR beta was undertaken in CD8+ and CD4+ T cells derived from blood. Sequencing was carried out using CD8+ T cells from PBMCs. The chain has TRBV23-1 and TRBJ1-2, with 7 bases aligning to TRBD1. TRBV23-1 is marked as an open reading frame, function uncertain. The source of this sequence is a human donor with Susac syndrome. The CDR3 spells CASSPPTGRGNYGYTF. Written as DNA, the CDR3 is TGCGCCAGCAGTCCTCCGACAGGGAGAGGGAACTATGGCTACACCTTC.